This TCR beta chain stems from a study of T cell responses to AZD1222 COVID-19 vaccine. Study findings and constraints: Baseline serology detected seropositivity in only six AZD1222 recipients. Most donors were white British and more were female, and clonal diversity was possibly underestimated.

As for this clone: Its antigen remains unidentified.

The V end lost 3 bases, the J end lost 7 bases, and 15 bases lay between the germline ends. Germline V CDR1 and CDR2: DFQATT, SNEGSKA (reference sequence). This CDR3 comprises 13 residues. The method was immunoSEQ multiplex PCR; TCRdb's version includes in-frame clones alone and lacks a portion of them. The table has 170,000 or so clones, 90% to 95% seen once. J is TRBJ1-2 and V is TRBV20-1; D perhaps matches TRBD1 (5 bases). This receptor was identified in an adult who received the MenACWY meningococcal vaccine as a control. This sample comprised peripheral blood, obtained 28 days after the second dose of the MenACWY control vaccine. CDR3 sequence: CSASRGRDSGYTF. CDR3 nucleotides: TGCAGTGCTAGTCGCGGCAGGGATAGTGGCTACACCTTC.